This T cell receptor beta chain was identified during a study of shared clonotypes between healthy human individuals. Study-level background: The donor pool was made up of a couple of women and a few men aged 18 to 49.

Execution of the assay was at deep level. Original processing methods: ImmunoSEQ gave junction-only sequences without quality scores, so filtering differed. Generated by immunoSEQ multiplex PCR, the TCRdb table keeps only in-frame clones and is missing some. The DNA gave D and trimming, while V, J and clone size come from that table. The sample lists millions of clones; 95% were seen once. Trimming cost V 6 bases and J 5 bases, with 16 bases left between them. Germline V lookup: CDR1 MNHEY, CDR2 SMNVEV (reference sequence). The CDR3 is 14 residues long. Partitioning of CD4+ cells yielded a CD45RA+ naive subset and a CD45RA-negative memory subset.

This chain joins TRBV27 and TRBJ1-2; tentatively, D is TRBD1 (6 bases). The TCR was taken from a young man in good health. The sequencing input was naive CD4+ T cells sorted from blood. Described subset: CD45RA+ positively selected. CDR3 nucleotides: TGTGCCAGCAGGATTAACAGGGACACATATGGCTACACCTTC. Protein sequence: CASRINRDTYGYTF.